This note documents a single T cell receptor (beta chain) sequence. Antigen: not known. V lost 6 bases and J 1 base, leaving 7 bases between the germline ends. This CDR3 spans 13 amino acids. Germline V CDR1 and CDR2: MNHEY, SVGAGI. Individuals having autoimmune disease history or systemic immunosuppression were not enrolled. The sample is drawn from a study of OX40 agonist ivuxolimab in advanced cancers. Notes on the study in general: There was clonal expansion of CD4+ and CD8+ blood T cells by week 6 at 0.1 to 3.0 mg/kg.

The data were produced by immunoSEQ multiplex PCR, yet TCRdb's version contains in-frame clones alone and is incomplete. The data contain about 64,000 clones, less than 95% of them singletons. The chain couples TRBV6-5 to TRBJ1-5; D remains ambiguous. Sequences were derived from CD4+ or CD8+ T cells sorted from blood, sampled in a trial of the OX40 agonist ivuxolimab. This clonotype was sampled from an adult with an advanced solid tumor such as melanoma, head and neck, liver or kidney cancer. The DNA for the CDR3 is TGTGCCAGCAGGCGCGACAGCAATCAGCCCCAGCATTTT. The encoded protein is CASRRDSNQPQHF.